The rows below give T cell receptor beta chains drawn from one sample of a study of OX40 agonist ivuxolimab in advanced cancers. The repertoire was sequenced with immunoSEQ multiplex PCR; TCRdb's copy has only in-frame clones and lacks some. The sample has approximately 35,000 clones; around 79% are singletons. The sequencing here drew on CD4+ or CD8+ T cells sorted from blood, taken in a trial of the OX40 agonist ivuxolimab. All receptors derive from an adult with an advanced solid tumor such as melanoma, head and neck, liver or kidney cancer. The CDR3 runs from the conserved cysteine through the conserved F or W. A D gene is named only where the DNA matches it firmly. The size field is filled for only some rows; it gives once, few, many or a size class.

>TRBJ1-5|TRBV5-1|NA|NA
CASSLSGRNNQPQHF
TGCGCCAGCAGCTTGTCCGGACGGAATAATCAGCCCCAGCATTTT
>TRBJ2-3|TRBV6-1|NA|NA
CASSQRGDTQYF
TGTGCCAGCAGCCAGAGGGGGGATACGCAGTATTTT
>TRBJ1-1|TRBV30|NA|TRBD1
CAWSRTGTNTEAFF
TGTGCCTGGAGCAGGACAGGGACAAACACTGAAGCTTTCTTT
>TRBJ1-1|TRBV11-2|NA|NA
CASSLEPGMNTEAFF
TGTGCCAGCAGCTTAGAACCGGGGATGAACACTGAAGCTTTCTTT
>TRBJ1-6|TRBV6-5|few|TRBD1
CASSLTWGQGGSPLHF
TGTGCCAGCAGTTTGACTTGGGGACAGGGCGGTTCACCCCTCCACTTT
>TRBJ2-2|TRBV7-6|few|NA
CASSLEEVGGELFF
TGTGCCAGCAGCTTAGAGGAGGTCGGCGGGGAGCTGTTTTTT
>TRBJ1-4|TRBV30|NA|NA
CAWRDGVATNEKLFF
TGTGCCTGGAGGGACGGAGTTGCAACTAATGAAAAACTGTTTTTT
>TRBJ1-1|TRBV6-4|NA|TRBD1
CASSDRQGWDTEAFF
TGTGCCAGCAGTGACCGACAGGGATGGGACACTGAAGCTTTCTTT
>TRBJ1-4|TRBV7-9|NA|NA
CASSSYQGNNEKLFF
TGTGCCAGCAGCTCCTACCAGGGGAATAATGAAAAACTGTTTTTT
>TRBJ2-1|TRBV12-5|NA|TRBD1
CASGLSTGDNEQFF
TGTGCTAGTGGTCTTTCGACAGGGGACAATGAGCAGTTCTTC
>TRBJ2-7|TRBV10-1|NA|NA
CASSESRDYEQYF
TGCGCCAGCAGTGAGTCCCGGGACTACGAGCAGTACTTC
>TRBJ2-1|TRBV4-2|few|TRBD2
CASGLAGAYNEQFF
TGTGCCAGCGGGTTAGCGGGGGCCTACAATGAGCAGTTCTTC
>TRBJ1-1|TRBV28|NA|NA
CATTVREKNTEAFF
TGTGCCACCACCGTTAGGGAAAAGAACACTGAAGCTTTCTTT
>TRBJ1-1|TRBV7-6|NA|TRBD1
CASSPTGEDTEAFF
TGTGCCAGCAGCCCAACAGGGGAGGACACTGAAGCTTTCTTT
>TRBJ2-2|TRBV6-4|NA|NA
CASSENTGELFF
TGTGCCAGCAGTGAGAACACCGGGGAGCTGTTTTTT